The T cell receptor beta chain under discussion was sequenced for a study of T cells after posttransplantation cyclophosphamide. Profiled with immunoSEQ multiplex PCR; TCRdb holds only in-frame clones, not every one. The sample includes approximately 4,000 clones, around 62% seen only once; the top ten take approximately 25%. General study points: Donor CD8+ memory clones often dominated recipient blood repertoires at later times. Skin or GI-infiltrating T cells shared few TRB sequences with blood.

This related bone marrow graft donor gave peripheral blood on the day of marrow donation. About this clone itself: Its antigen is currently unknown.

Sequencing was performed on memory CD8+ T cells sorted from blood. The TCR sequence derives from a man aged 25 to 40 in good health and a related stem cell transplant donor.

CDR3 amino acids: CASSQVESRKETQYF. The CDR3 nucleotides are TGTGCCAGCAGCCAAGTGGAATCGCGGAAAGAGACCCAGTACTTC. The J gene is TRBJ2-5, the V gene TRBV14; no firm D call. The germline V and J ends were trimmed by 1 base and 3 bases, with 12 bases remaining between them. Germline lookup yields CDR1 SGHDN and CDR2 FVKESK. CDR3 length: 15 residues. Filled out from reference TRBV14 and TRBJ2-5, the complete variable domain reads EAGVTQFPSHSVIEKGQTVTLRCDPISGHDNLYWYRRVMGKEIKFLLHFVKESKQDESGMPNNRFLAERTGGTYSTLKVQPAELEDSGVYFCASSQVESRKETQYFGPGTRLLVL.